These T cell receptor beta chains were read from a single sample in a study of cytomegalovirus exposure and HLA in healthy donors. Assay: immunoSEQ multiplex PCR; the TCRdb copy retains only in-frame clones and omits some. The table shows some 240,000 clones, with approximately 87% occurring only once. The material sequenced was PBMCs. These receptors were collected from a woman aged 18-29 years in good health and CMV-seronegative. Both conserved end residues are part of each CDR3. Fields, in order: D gene, clone size, J gene, V gene, CDR3 DNA, CDR3 protein. A D gene is named only where the DNA matches it firmly. Rows may omit the clone size; those that give it use once, few, many or a size class.

d_gene: TRBD2; abundance: -; j_gene: TRBJ2-2; v_gene: TRBV7-8; CDR3nt: TGTGCCAGCAGCTTACGCCGCCCCGGGACTAGCGGGAGTAACACCGGGGAGCTGTTTTTT; CDR3aa: CASSLRRPGTSGSNTGELFF
d_gene: -; abundance: -; j_gene: TRBJ2-2; v_gene: TRBV2; CDR3nt: TGTGCCAGCAGTCCCCAGTCACGGACAACCGGGGAGCTGTTTTTT; CDR3aa: CASSPQSRTTGELFF
d_gene: -; abundance: -; j_gene: TRBJ1-4; v_gene: TRBV6-1; CDR3nt: TGTGCCAGCAGAGGACAGCTTAATGAAAAACTGTTTTTT; CDR3aa: CASRGQLNEKLFF
d_gene: -; abundance: -; j_gene: TRBJ2-2; v_gene: TRBV6-5; CDR3nt: TGTGCCAGCAGGCCGTTAGGTCCCACCGGGGAGCTGTTTTTT; CDR3aa: CASRPLGPTGELFF
d_gene: TRBD2; abundance: -; j_gene: TRBJ2-7; v_gene: TRBV5-4; CDR3nt: TGTGCCAGCAGCTGGGGGGGCGGGAGGTACGAGCAGTACTTC; CDR3aa: CASSWGGGRYEQYF
d_gene: -; abundance: -; j_gene: TRBJ1-2; v_gene: TRBV11-2; CDR3nt: TGTGCCAGCAGCTTATTACAGGGTGGCTACACCTTC; CDR3aa: CASSLLQGGYTF
d_gene: TRBD1; abundance: few; j_gene: TRBJ1-2; v_gene: TRBV19; CDR3nt: TGTGCCAGTAACCTGGACAGGGAAGTTGAAGGCTACACCTTC; CDR3aa: CASNLDREVEGYTF
d_gene: -; abundance: -; j_gene: TRBJ2-1; v_gene: TRBV29-1; CDR3nt: TGCAGCGTTGATCAGCGGACCGGGCCGTCGGCTAGTGAGCAGTTCTTC; CDR3aa: CSVDQRTGPSASEQFF
d_gene: -; abundance: -; j_gene: TRBJ1-1; v_gene: TRBV7-9; CDR3nt: TGTGCCAGCAGCTTATTTGGAACTGAAGCTTTCTTT; CDR3aa: CASSLFGTEAFF
d_gene: TRBD2; abundance: -; j_gene: TRBJ2-7; v_gene: TRBV5-1; CDR3nt: TGCGCCAGCAGCTGGGGGGGAGGCTGGACTAGCGGGAGGGCCGGAGGACCTCCCTCGTACGAGCAGTACTTC; CDR3aa: CASSWGGGWTSGRAGGPPSYEQYF
d_gene: TRBD2; abundance: -; j_gene: TRBJ2-3; v_gene: TRBV2; CDR3nt: TGTGCCAGCAGTCTAGCGGGATTAACAGATACGCAGTATTTT; CDR3aa: CASSLAGLTDTQYF
d_gene: TRBD1; abundance: -; j_gene: TRBJ1-1; v_gene: TRBV2; CDR3nt: TGTGCCAGCTGCCCGGACAGGAGCACTGAAGCTTTCTTT; CDR3aa: CASCPDRSTEAFF
d_gene: -; abundance: once; j_gene: TRBJ2-2; v_gene: TRBV7-9; CDR3nt: TGTGCCAGCAACCCCCTAACGACAGGGAGGACCGGGGAGCTGTTTTTT; CDR3aa: CASNPLTTGRTGELFF
d_gene: -; abundance: -; j_gene: TRBJ1-2; v_gene: TRBV29-1; CDR3nt: TGCAGCGTTGAGGCTGGCTACACCTTC; CDR3aa: CSVEAGYTF
d_gene: -; abundance: -; j_gene: TRBJ1-4; v_gene: TRBV2; CDR3nt: TGTGCCAGCAGCGGGTTGGGGGAACTGTTTTTT; CDR3aa: CASSGLGELFF
d_gene: TRBD2; abundance: -; j_gene: TRBJ2-2; v_gene: TRBV28; CDR3nt: TGTGCCAGCACTAGCGGGAACACCGGGGAGCTGTTTTTT; CDR3aa: CASTSGNTGELFF
d_gene: -; abundance: -; j_gene: TRBJ1-5; v_gene: TRBV6-1; CDR3nt: TGTGCCAGCAGTGATATCGGAGGAACACAGCCCCAGCATTTT; CDR3aa: CASSDIGGTQPQHF
d_gene: -; abundance: -; j_gene: TRBJ2-7; v_gene: TRBV5-1; CDR3nt: TGCGCCACCGGGACACCCTCCTCCTACGAGCAGTACTTC; CDR3aa: CATGTPSSYEQYF
d_gene: -; abundance: -; j_gene: TRBJ2-7; v_gene: TRBV7-2; CDR3nt: TGTGCCAGCAGCGCCCCCGCACACGAGCAGTACTTC; CDR3aa: CASSAPAHEQYF
d_gene: TRBD2; abundance: -; j_gene: TRBJ2-2; v_gene: TRBV27; CDR3nt: TGTGCCAGCAGTTCGCCGGGACTAGCGGGAGTTGGGACCGGGGAGCTGTTTTTT; CDR3aa: CASSSPGLAGVGTGELFF
d_gene: -; abundance: -; j_gene: TRBJ1-2; v_gene: TRBV5-1; CDR3nt: TGCGCCAGCAGCTTGGATGGCAGACCGACGGGTGGCTACACCTTC; CDR3aa: CASSLDGRPTGGYTF
d_gene: -; abundance: -; j_gene: TRBJ2-1; v_gene: TRBV2; CDR3nt: TGTGCCACGCGGAGTAAGGATTTAGGGTATAGTGAGCAGTTCTTC; CDR3aa: CATRSKDLGYSEQFF
d_gene: TRBD2; abundance: -; j_gene: TRBJ2-1; v_gene: TRBV7-9; CDR3nt: TGTGCCAGCAGCTTAGGCGGGAGCCCCTACAATGAGCAGTTCTTC; CDR3aa: CASSLGGSPYNEQFF
d_gene: TRBD1; abundance: -; j_gene: TRBJ1-2; v_gene: TRBV19; CDR3nt: TGTGCCAGTAGGCCGGACAGGGTCGAAGGCTACACCTTC; CDR3aa: CASRPDRVEGYTF
d_gene: -; abundance: -; j_gene: TRBJ2-1; v_gene: TRBV27; CDR3nt: TGTGCCAGCAGTTCGGACAGTTTTGATTTGAATGAGCAGTTCTTC; CDR3aa: CASSSDSFDLNEQFF
d_gene: TRBD2; abundance: -; j_gene: TRBJ2-7; v_gene: TRBV5-1; CDR3nt: TGCGCCAGCAGCTTCGGGGGAGGGAACGAGCAGTACTTC; CDR3aa: CASSFGGGNEQYF
d_gene: -; abundance: -; j_gene: TRBJ1-5; v_gene: TRBV9; CDR3nt: TGTGCCAGCAGCGTAGGGGGAGGGGGGCGGCCCCAGCATTTT; CDR3aa: CASSVGGGGRPQHF
d_gene: TRBD1; abundance: -; j_gene: TRBJ2-7; v_gene: TRBV5-1; CDR3nt: TGCGCCAGCAGCCGGATTCCGGGACAGGGCTACGAGCAGTACTTC; CDR3aa: CASSRIPGQGYEQYF
d_gene: -; abundance: once; j_gene: TRBJ1-4; v_gene: TRBV6-1; CDR3nt: TGTGCCAGCAGCAATGACAGGCGTATTGAAAAACTGTTTTTT; CDR3aa: CASSNDRRIEKLFF
d_gene: -; abundance: -; j_gene: TRBJ2-7; v_gene: TRBV7-2; CDR3nt: TGTGCCAGCAGCTTAGAGCTCTCTAGCGAGCAGTACTTC; CDR3aa: CASSLELSSEQYF
d_gene: TRBD1; abundance: many; j_gene: TRBJ1-3; v_gene: TRBV7-9; CDR3nt: TGTGCCAGCAGCTGGGGACAGGGGGCAGCTGGAAACACCATATATTTT; CDR3aa: CASSWGQGAAGNTIYF
d_gene: -; abundance: -; j_gene: TRBJ2-2; v_gene: TRBV1; CDR3nt: TGCACCAGCCCCGCCGGGCAATCGAACACCGGGGAGCTGTTTTTT; CDR3aa: CTSPAGQSNTGELFF
d_gene: -; abundance: -; j_gene: TRBJ2-1; v_gene: TRBV15; CDR3nt: TGTGCCACCAGCAGGCCGCGGGCCGTTGAGGATGAGCAGTTCTTC; CDR3aa: CATSRPRAVEDEQFF
d_gene: -; abundance: -; j_gene: TRBJ2-7; v_gene: TRBV9; CDR3nt: TGTGCCAGCAGCGTAGACGCCTCCGGGGACGAGCAGTACTTC; CDR3aa: CASSVDASGDEQYF
d_gene: -; abundance: -; j_gene: TRBJ2-7; v_gene: TRBV19; CDR3nt: TGTGCCAGTAGCCCCGCGTTGTCCTACGAGCAGTACTTC; CDR3aa: CASSPALSYEQYF
d_gene: TRBD1; abundance: few; j_gene: TRBJ1-2; v_gene: TRBV30; CDR3nt: TGTGCCTGGAGGCCCGACAGGGGAGATGGCTACACCTTC; CDR3aa: CAWRPDRGDGYTF
d_gene: TRBD1; abundance: -; j_gene: TRBJ2-2; v_gene: TRBV28; CDR3nt: TGTGCCAGCCGAGGGACAGGGCGAGCCGGGGAGCTGTTTTTT; CDR3aa: CASRGTGRAGELFF
d_gene: TRBD1; abundance: -; j_gene: TRBJ1-6; v_gene: TRBV2; CDR3nt: TGTGCCAGCTATTCCGGGACAGCAAATTCACCCCTCCACTTT; CDR3aa: CASYSGTANSPLHF
d_gene: -; abundance: many; j_gene: TRBJ1-2; v_gene: TRBV19; CDR3nt: TGTGCCGGGGGGCCCGCGGGGGGCTACACCTTC; CDR3aa: CAGGPAGGYTF
d_gene: -; abundance: few; j_gene: TRBJ2-3; v_gene: TRBV6-1; CDR3nt: TGTGCCAGCAGTGAGAGCCTCCTTAGCACAGATACGCAGTATTTT; CDR3aa: CASSESLLSTDTQYF
d_gene: -; abundance: -; j_gene: TRBJ1-1; v_gene: TRBV5-1; CDR3nt: TGCGCCAGCAATGGGGGAGGTGAAGCTTTCTTT; CDR3aa: CASNGGGEAFF
d_gene: TRBD1; abundance: -; j_gene: TRBJ1-4; v_gene: TRBV25-1; CDR3nt: TGTGCCAGCAGTGACCACGGGACAGAAGTGTATGAAAAACTGTTTTTT; CDR3aa: CASSDHGTEVYEKLFF
d_gene: -; abundance: -; j_gene: TRBJ1-1; v_gene: TRBV10-3; CDR3nt: TGTGCCATCAGTGAACTGACAACGGCTGAAGCTTTCTTT; CDR3aa: CAISELTTAEAFF
d_gene: -; abundance: -; j_gene: TRBJ1-2; v_gene: TRBV9; CDR3nt: TGTGCCAGCAGCGTGGGAGCGGGGGCGGACTATGGCTACACCTTC; CDR3aa: CASSVGAGADYGYTF
d_gene: TRBD2; abundance: -; j_gene: TRBJ2-7; v_gene: TRBV14; CDR3nt: TGTGCCAGCAGCCAAGCCGGGGGGGAGGTCGGCGAGCAGTACTTC; CDR3aa: CASSQAGGEVGEQYF
d_gene: TRBD2; abundance: -; j_gene: TRBJ2-3; v_gene: TRBV10-3; CDR3nt: TGTGCCATCAGTGAGTCCTTACTAGCGGGTCCAGATACGCAGTATTTT; CDR3aa: CAISESLLAGPDTQYF
d_gene: -; abundance: -; j_gene: TRBJ1-6; v_gene: TRBV6-1; CDR3nt: TGTGCCAGCAGAGGGAATTCACCCCTCCACTTT; CDR3aa: CASRGNSPLHF
d_gene: -; abundance: -; j_gene: TRBJ1-4; v_gene: TRBV15; CDR3nt: TGTGCCACCAGCAGACGGAGCGCTACTAATGAAAAACTGTTTTTT; CDR3aa: CATSRRSATNEKLFF
d_gene: TRBD1; abundance: -; j_gene: TRBJ2-7; v_gene: TRBV27; CDR3nt: TGTGCCAGCAGTTTCCCGCCCGACAGGGGGGTTTACGAGCAGTACTTC; CDR3aa: CASSFPPDRGVYEQYF
d_gene: -; abundance: -; j_gene: TRBJ1-4; v_gene: TRBV25-1; CDR3nt: TGTGCCAGCAGTGAAAGTCCTGGGGTGGGGGAAAAACTGTTTTTT; CDR3aa: CASSESPGVGEKLFF
d_gene: -; abundance: -; j_gene: TRBJ1-1; v_gene: TRBV2; CDR3nt: TGTGCCAGCAGCGGGGGCACTGAAGCTTTCTTT; CDR3aa: CASSGGTEAFF
d_gene: -; abundance: once; j_gene: TRBJ2-7; v_gene: TRBV6-1; CDR3nt: TGTGCCAGCGCCGAAGGCCCCTCCTACGAGCAGTACTTC; CDR3aa: CASAEGPSYEQYF
d_gene: -; abundance: once; j_gene: TRBJ2-2; v_gene: TRBV29-1; CDR3nt: TGCAGCGTTGGGCCGGGGGACAACACCGGGGAGCTGTTTTTT; CDR3aa: CSVGPGDNTGELFF
d_gene: -; abundance: -; j_gene: TRBJ2-7; v_gene: TRBV5-6; CDR3nt: TGTGCCAGCAGCTTGGCCGGCTGGCACGAGCAGTACTTC; CDR3aa: CASSLAGWHEQYF
d_gene: -; abundance: -; j_gene: TRBJ1-5; v_gene: TRBV27; CDR3nt: TGTGCCAGCAGTGAAGGGCGTGGCGGAGGTCAGCCCCAGCATTTT; CDR3aa: CASSEGRGGGQPQHF
d_gene: TRBD2; abundance: -; j_gene: TRBJ2-3; v_gene: TRBV4-1; CDR3nt: TGCGCCAGCAGCACCCGACTAGCGGGTCCGAAGGATACGCAGTATTTT; CDR3aa: CASSTRLAGPKDTQYF
d_gene: -; abundance: -; j_gene: TRBJ2-1; v_gene: TRBV29-1; CDR3nt: TGCAGCGTGGATACCGGACAGTCTTACAATGAGCAGTTCTTC; CDR3aa: CSVDTGQSYNEQFF
d_gene: -; abundance: -; j_gene: TRBJ1-2; v_gene: TRBV28; CDR3nt: TGTGCCAGCAGTCCCGGGTGGGTCTATGGCTACACCTTC; CDR3aa: CASSPGWVYGYTF
d_gene: TRBD2; abundance: once; j_gene: TRBJ2-1; v_gene: TRBV4-2; CDR3nt: TGTGCCAGCAGCCCCCGGGGTAGCGGGGGAGGTAATGAGCAGTTCTTC; CDR3aa: CASSPRGSGGGNEQFF
d_gene: -; abundance: -; j_gene: TRBJ1-1; v_gene: TRBV2; CDR3nt: TGTGCCAGCAGTGACAGGAACACTGAAGCTTTCTTT; CDR3aa: CASSDRNTEAFF